The rows below give T cell receptor beta chains drawn from one sample of a study of blood T cell repertoires in COVID-19. Generated by immunoSEQ multiplex PCR, the TCRdb table keeps only in-frame clones and is missing some. The sample records 300,000 or so clones, about 86% being singletons. Sequenced sample: PBMCs or T cells enriched from blood (not recorded which). The receptors were sampled from a woman aged 40 to 50 with acute COVID-19. Both conserved end residues are part of each CDR3. The D gene is left open where the match is weak. Only part of the rows carry a size: once, few, many, or a class if the clone is expanded.

TRBJ1-2 | TRBD1 | TRBV5-4 | . | CASSWGQGRYGYTF | TGTGCCAGCAGCTGGGGACAGGGGCGCTATGGCTACACCTTC
TRBJ1-1 | . | TRBV25-1 | . | CASSATGNTEAFF | TGTGCCAGCAGTGCGACTGGGAACACTGAAGCTTTCTTT
TRBJ2-6 | . | TRBV28 | . | CASSLLYSSGANVLTF | TGTGCCAGCAGTTTATTGTACAGCTCTGGGGCCAACGTCCTGACTTTC
TRBJ2-7 | . | TRBV7-3 | . | CASSLGLGGPRSYEQYF | TGTGCCAGCAGCTTAGGTTTGGGGGGACCACGCAGCTACGAGCAGTACTTC
TRBJ2-3 | TRBD2 | TRBV11-2 | . | CASSSGAGGDTDTQYF | TGTGCCAGCAGCTCAGGAGCGGGGGGAGACACAGATACGCAGTATTTT
TRBJ1-2 | TRBD1 | TRBV9 | . | CASSVDRGPTGYTF | TGTGCCAGCAGCGTTGACAGGGGTCCAACTGGCTACACCTTC
TRBJ1-5 | . | TRBV6-2/TRBV6-3 | . | CASSYPTGGLDQPQHF | TGTGCCAGCAGTTACCCGACCGGGGGGTTAGATCAGCCCCAGCATTTT
TRBJ1-4 | TRBD1 | TRBV14 | . | CASSQGWTGGGEKLFF | TGTGCCAGCAGCCAAGGCTGGACAGGGGGAGGTGAAAAACTGTTTTTT
TRBJ2-3 | . | TRBV4-3 | . | CASSQDSLSTDTQYF | TGCGCCAGCAGCCAGGACAGCCTCAGCACAGATACGCAGTATTTT
TRBJ1-2 | . | TRBV28 | once | CATYRVYGYTF | TGTGCCACCTACAGGGTGTATGGCTACACCTTC
TRBJ2-5 | TRBD2 | TRBV19 | . | CASSRFPPAGGYGETQYF | TGTGCCAGTAGTAGATTCCCTCCCGCGGGAGGGTATGGAGAGACCCAGTACTTC
TRBJ2-1 | TRBD1 | TRBV29-1 | . | CSVRGTGHNEQFF | TGCAGCGTGAGAGGGACAGGACACAATGAGCAGTTCTTC
TRBJ2-4 | . | TRBV15 | few | CATSREVPESLAKNIQYF | TGTGCCACCAGCAGAGAAGTCCCCGAATCACTAGCCAAAAACATTCAGTACTTC
TRBJ1-6 | TRBD1 | TRBV7-8 | . | CASSLVPPTGDYNSPLHF | TGTGCCAGCAGCTTAGTTCCCCCGACAGGGGATTATAATTCACCCCTCCACTTT
TRBJ1-2 | TRBD1 | TRBV20-1 | . | CSASWGQKAVGYTF | TGCAGTGCTAGTTGGGGACAGAAGGCCGTGGGCTACACCTTC
TRBJ2-3 | . | TRBV25-1 | . | CASSEGARSTDTQYF | TGTGCCAGCAGTGAAGGAGCGAGGAGCACAGATACGCAGTATTTT
TRBJ2-7 | . | TRBV6-5 | . | CASHSIGQRYEQYF | TGTGCCAGCCATTCAATCGGACAGCGCTACGAGCAGTACTTC
TRBJ1-5 | . | TRBV28 | . | CASSLNRGTQHF | TGTGCCAGCAGCCTCAACCGGGGGACCCAGCATTTT
TRBJ2-2 | TRBD1 | TRBV19 | . | CASTGTGGFLNTGELFF | TGTGCCAGTACCGGGACAGGGGGTTTTTTGAACACCGGGGAGCTGTTTTTT
TRBJ2-1 | . | TRBV2 | . | CASSALVNNEQFF | TGTGCCAGCAGTGCACTAGTCAACAATGAGCAGTTCTTC
TRBJ1-4 | . | TRBV3-1/TRBV3-2 | . | CASSQNRGLGEKLFF | TGTGCCAGCAGCCAAAATAGAGGGCTGGGTGAAAAACTGTTTTTT
TRBJ2-7 | TRBD1 | TRBV27 | . | CASSSLKTGGIPRYEQYF | TGTGCCAGCAGTTCACTAAAGACAGGGGGTATACCCCGGTACGAGCAGTACTTC
TRBJ2-7 | TRBD1 | TRBV9 | . | CASSASTGVKDSEQYF | TGTGCCAGCAGCGCCTCAACAGGGGTGAAGGATAGCGAGCAGTACTTC
TRBJ1-6 | TRBD1 | TRBV5-6 | . | CASSFGGQGGSPLHF | TGTGCCAGCAGCTTCGGCGGACAGGGAGGATCACCCCTCCACTTT
TRBJ2-7 | TRBD1 | TRBV19 | . | CASSRDRIYEQYF | TGTGCCAGTAGTAGGGACAGAATATACGAGCAGTACTTC
TRBJ2-3 | . | TRBV7-2 | . | CASSLGLGPDTQYF | TGTGCCAGCAGCTTAGGGCTGGGGCCTGATACGCAGTATTTT
TRBJ1-3 | TRBD1 | TRBV3-1/TRBV3-2 | . | CASSDTGVPLYGNTIYF | TGTGCCAGCAGCGATACAGGGGTCCCTTTGTATGGAAACACCATATATTTT
TRBJ2-7 | TRBD2 | TRBV28 | . | CASSFWGGSYEQYF | TGTGCCAGCAGTTTTTGGGGCGGGAGCTACGAGCAGTACTTC